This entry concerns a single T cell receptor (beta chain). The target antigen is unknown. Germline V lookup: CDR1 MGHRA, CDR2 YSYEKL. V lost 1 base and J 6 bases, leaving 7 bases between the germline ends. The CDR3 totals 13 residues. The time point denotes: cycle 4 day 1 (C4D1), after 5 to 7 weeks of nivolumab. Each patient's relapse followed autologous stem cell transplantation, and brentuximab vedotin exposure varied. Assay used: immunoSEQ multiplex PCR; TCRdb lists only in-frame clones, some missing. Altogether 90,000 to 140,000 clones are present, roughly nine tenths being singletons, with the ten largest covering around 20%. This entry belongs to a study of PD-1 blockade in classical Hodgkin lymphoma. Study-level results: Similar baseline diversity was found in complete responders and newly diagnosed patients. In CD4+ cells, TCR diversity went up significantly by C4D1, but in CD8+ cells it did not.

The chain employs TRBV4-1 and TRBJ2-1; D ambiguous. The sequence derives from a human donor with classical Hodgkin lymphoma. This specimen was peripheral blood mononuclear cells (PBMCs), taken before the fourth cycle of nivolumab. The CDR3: CASSQVSSNEQFF. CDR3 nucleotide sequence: TGCGCCAGCAGCCAAGTCTCTAGCAATGAGCAGTTCTTC.